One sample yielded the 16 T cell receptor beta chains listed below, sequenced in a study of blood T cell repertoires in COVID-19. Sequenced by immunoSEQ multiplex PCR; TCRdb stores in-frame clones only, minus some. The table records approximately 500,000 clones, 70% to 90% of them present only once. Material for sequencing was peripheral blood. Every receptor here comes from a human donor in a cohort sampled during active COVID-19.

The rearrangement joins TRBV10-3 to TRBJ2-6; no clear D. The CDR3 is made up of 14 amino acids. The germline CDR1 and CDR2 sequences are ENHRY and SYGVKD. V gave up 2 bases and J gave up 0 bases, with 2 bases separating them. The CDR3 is CAISERSGANVLTF. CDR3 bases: TGTGCCATCAGTGAGCGCTCTGGGGCCAACGTCCTGACTTTC.

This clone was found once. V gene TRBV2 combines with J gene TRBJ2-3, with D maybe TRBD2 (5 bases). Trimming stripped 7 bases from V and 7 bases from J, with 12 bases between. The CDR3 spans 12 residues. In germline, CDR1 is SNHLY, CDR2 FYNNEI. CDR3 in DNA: TGTGCCAGCAATCCGCCGGGGAATACGCAGTATTTT. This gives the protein CASNPPGNTQYF.

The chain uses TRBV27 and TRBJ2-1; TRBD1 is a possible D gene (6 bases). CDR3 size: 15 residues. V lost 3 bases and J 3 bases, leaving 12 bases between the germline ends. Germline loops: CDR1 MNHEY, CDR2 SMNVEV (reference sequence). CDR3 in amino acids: CASSLGAGDYNEQFF. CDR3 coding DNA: TGTGCCAGCAGTTTGGGGGCCGGGGACTACAATGAGCAGTTCTTC.

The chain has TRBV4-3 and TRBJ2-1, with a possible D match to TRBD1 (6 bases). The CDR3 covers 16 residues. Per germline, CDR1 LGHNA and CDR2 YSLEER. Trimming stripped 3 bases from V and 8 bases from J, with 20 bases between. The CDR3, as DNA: TGCGCCAGCAGCCAGGAGAAGGGGGAGATGAGCTATGAGCAGTTCTTC. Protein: CASSQEKGEMSYEQFF.

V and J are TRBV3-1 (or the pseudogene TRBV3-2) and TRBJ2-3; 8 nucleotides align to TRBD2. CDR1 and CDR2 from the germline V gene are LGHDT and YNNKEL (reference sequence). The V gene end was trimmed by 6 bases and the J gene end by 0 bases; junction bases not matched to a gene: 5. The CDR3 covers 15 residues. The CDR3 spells CASRPGGASTDTQYF. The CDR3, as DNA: TGTGCCAGCAGACCGGGAGGGGCTAGCACAGATACGCAGTATTTT.

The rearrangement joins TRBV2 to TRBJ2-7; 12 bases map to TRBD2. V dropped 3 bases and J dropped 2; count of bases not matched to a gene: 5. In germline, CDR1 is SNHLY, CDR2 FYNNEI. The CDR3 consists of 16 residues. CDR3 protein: CASSEGLAGLAYEQYF. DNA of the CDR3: TGTGCCAGCAGTGAGGGACTAGCGGGCCTCGCCTACGAGCAGTACTTC.

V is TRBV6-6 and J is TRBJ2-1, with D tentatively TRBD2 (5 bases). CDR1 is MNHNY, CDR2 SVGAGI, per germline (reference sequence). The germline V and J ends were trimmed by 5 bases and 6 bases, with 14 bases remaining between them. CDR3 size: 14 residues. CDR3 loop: CASSRTEGPNEQFF. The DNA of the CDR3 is TGTGCCAGCAGTCGTACTGAGGGTCCCAATGAGCAGTTCTTC.

The CDR3 is CASSQGLAGVGTGELFF. Written as DNA, the CDR3 is TGTGCCAGCAGCCAGGGACTAGCGGGAGTTGGTACCGGGGAGCTGTTTTTT. V is TRBV7-3 and J is TRBJ2-2, with 14 nucleotides matching TRBD2. V lost 5 bases and J lost 5; bases outside the gene matches: 7. The germline V gene encodes CDR1 SGHTA and CDR2 FQGTGA. This CDR3 is built from 17 residues.

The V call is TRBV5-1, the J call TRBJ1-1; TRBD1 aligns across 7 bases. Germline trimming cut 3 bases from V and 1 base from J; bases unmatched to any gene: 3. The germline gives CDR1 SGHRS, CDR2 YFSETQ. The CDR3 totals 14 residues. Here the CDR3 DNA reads TGCGCCAGCAGCTCGGGACAGCCGAACACTGAAGCTTTCTTT. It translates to CASSSGQPNTEAFF.

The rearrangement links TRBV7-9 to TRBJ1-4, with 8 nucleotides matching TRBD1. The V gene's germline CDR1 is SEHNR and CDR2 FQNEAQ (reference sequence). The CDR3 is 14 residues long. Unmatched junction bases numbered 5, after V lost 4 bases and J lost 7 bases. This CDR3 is CASSSTGVGEKLFF. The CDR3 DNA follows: TGTGCCAGCAGCTCGACAGGGGTGGGTGAAAAACTGTTTTTT.

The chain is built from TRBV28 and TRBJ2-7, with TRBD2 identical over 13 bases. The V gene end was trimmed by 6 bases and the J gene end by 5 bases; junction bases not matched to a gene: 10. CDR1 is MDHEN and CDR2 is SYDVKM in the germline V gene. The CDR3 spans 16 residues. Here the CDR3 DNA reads TGTGCCAGCAGCGGACTAGCGGGAGATTCGTTTGACGAGCAGTACTTC. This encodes CASSGLAGDSFDEQYF.

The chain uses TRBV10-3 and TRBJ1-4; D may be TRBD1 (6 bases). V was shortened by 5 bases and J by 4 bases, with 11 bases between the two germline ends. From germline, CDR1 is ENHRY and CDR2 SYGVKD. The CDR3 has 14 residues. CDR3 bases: TGTGCCATCAGTTGGACAGCCGATAATGAAAAACTGTTTTTT. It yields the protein CAISWTADNEKLFF.

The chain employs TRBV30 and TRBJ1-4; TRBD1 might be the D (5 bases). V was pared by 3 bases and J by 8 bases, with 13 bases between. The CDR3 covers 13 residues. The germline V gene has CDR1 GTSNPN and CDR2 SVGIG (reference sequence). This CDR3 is CAWRVQVGEKLFF. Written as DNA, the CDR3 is TGTGCCTGGAGGGTACAGGTAGGAGAAAAACTGTTTTTT. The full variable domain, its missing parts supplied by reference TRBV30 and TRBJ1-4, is SQTIHQWPATLVQPVGSPLSLECTVEGTSNPNLYWYRQAAGRGLQLLFYSVGIGQISSEVPQNLSASRPQDRQFILSSKKLLLSDSGFYLCAWRVQVGEKLFFGSGTQLSVL.

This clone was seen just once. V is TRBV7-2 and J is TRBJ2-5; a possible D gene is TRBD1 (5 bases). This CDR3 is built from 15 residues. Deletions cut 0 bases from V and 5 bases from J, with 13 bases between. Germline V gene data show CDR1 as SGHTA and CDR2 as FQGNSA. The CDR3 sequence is CASSLAPGPGETQYF. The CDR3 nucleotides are TGTGCCAGCAGCTTAGCTCCAGGGCCAGGGGAGACCCAGTACTTC.

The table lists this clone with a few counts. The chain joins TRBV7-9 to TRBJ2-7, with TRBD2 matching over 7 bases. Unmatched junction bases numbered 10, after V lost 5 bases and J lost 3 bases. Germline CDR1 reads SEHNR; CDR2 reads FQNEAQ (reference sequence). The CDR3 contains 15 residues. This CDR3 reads CASSPRLAVFYEQYF. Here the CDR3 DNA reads TGTGCCAGCAGCCCCCGACTAGCAGTATTCTACGAGCAGTACTTC.

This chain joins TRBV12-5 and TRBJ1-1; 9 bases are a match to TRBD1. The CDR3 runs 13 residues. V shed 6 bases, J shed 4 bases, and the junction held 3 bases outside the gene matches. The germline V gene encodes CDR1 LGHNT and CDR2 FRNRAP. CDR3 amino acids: CASGGTGPTEAFF. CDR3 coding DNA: TGTGCTAGTGGGGGGACAGGGCCCACTGAAGCTTTCTTT.